This entry lists 2 T cell receptor beta chains sequenced from one sample in a study of T cell responses to AZD1222 COVID-19 vaccine (dated by TCRdb to the early 2020s). Receptor libraries were prepared by the immunoSEQ multiplex PCR assay. TCRdb re-hosts the immuneACCESS table, in-frame sequences only. Its copies lack some clones; in the studies checked, an unresolved V gene accounts for under half of them, and the cause for the rest is not known. Within this sample are some 150,000 clones, with roughly nine tenths of them counted one time only. The ten biggest clones cover roughly 4.4% of the sample. The sample's time point label is to be understood as: baseline before first vaccination. The label giving this sample's treatment or condition can be read as: meningococcal conjugate vaccine given as trial control. Sequenced material: peripheral blood, taken on day 0 of MenACWY control vaccination. The receptors come from an adult in good health.

The table lists this clone with a count of one. The genes are TRBV11-3 and TRBJ1-1, with a possible D match to TRBD1 (6 bases). Germline assignment: CDR1 SGHNT and CDR2 YENEEA. V lost 3 bases to trimming and J lost 4 bases, with 9 bases between them. The CDR3 extends over 13 amino acids. As DNA, the CDR3 is TGTGCCAGCAGCTTCCCAGGGGCCACTGAAGCTTTCTTT. Amino acids: CASSFPGATEAFF.

This clone appeared a few times. The chain is built from TRBV6-6 and TRBJ1-5; 9 bases are a match to TRBD1. Germline-derived CDR1 and CDR2 are MNHNY and SVGAGI (reference sequence). J was trimmed by 4 bases and V by 6 bases; bases with no gene match: 4. The CDR3 loop spans 14 amino acids. For the CDR3, the DNA is TGTGCCAGCAGCCTGGACAGGGGTAATCAGCCCCAGCATTTT. It encodes CASSLDRGNQPQHF.